This T cell receptor (beta chain) was documented in a study of blood T cell repertoires in COVID-19 (dated by TCRdb to about 2020). Context from the whole study: Collaborator samples came from the United States, Italy and Spain and covered acute and convalescent phases of COVID-19. The prospective study material was composed of cDNA or gDNA derived from T cells, B-cell-depleted T cells, or PBMCs. The samples were drawn from two sources: the first 160 participants of the ongoing ImmuneRACE study, and over 1,000 subjects contributed by 6 global collaborators. Nearly every sample came with metadata listing a de-identified subject ID, COVID-19 status, age in years and sex. Where available, HLA class I and class II types were taken from metadata supplied by the sample provider and were not determined by assay-based typing. The repertoires were made available in a free public database intended to serve as a resource for research on the immune response to SARS-CoV-2. Subjects who had been exposed to COVID-19, were actively infected with it, or had recovered from it provided the deeply sampled blood TCRbeta repertoires that made up the dataset. The study at large found these results: The amount of clinical and demographic metadata varied by source and participant and was provided uncurated.

A second Seattle source provided samples from volunteer blood donors who had recovered from COVID-19. The collaborating institutions used their own protocols to collect whole blood in K2EDTA tubes. For TCRbeta analysis, collaborators shipped samples as frozen whole blood, isolated PBMCs, or DNA extracted from either of those sample types. There are 17 amino acids in the CDR3, from cysteine to phenylalanine inclusive. Only the CDR3 part of the read is kept: 51 bases, read in frame from the first base. V trim: 5 bases; J trim: 0 bases; unmatched bases: 6. CDR1 and CDR2 were assigned from the germline V gene (reference sequence) as MNHNY and SVGAGI. With respect to this clone: This clone's antigen is unknown. One base away there is no much larger clone; base qualities are not given.

TCRbeta CDR3 regions were amplified from genomic DNA using the immunoSEQ Assay, a bias-controlled multiplex PCR. The study's processing was this. Nucleated cell counts per sample were estimated from amplification of reference gene primers within the assay. To quantify the absolute abundance of each unique TCRbeta CDR3 rearrangement, sequence reads were collapsed and filtered. Productive Simpson clonality was computed per sample as the square root of Simpson's diversity index over productive rearrangements. This immuneACCESS table, as held by TCRdb, lists in-frame sequences with V and J called but not all clones. Of the missing ones, under half trace to an unresolved V gene in checked studies; the others have no known cause. V, J and clone size were drawn from that table, and D and trimming were deduced from the DNA. Within this sample are a few hundred thousand clones, with approximately 90% of them counted one time only. The top ten clonotypes cover approximately 6.2% of the sample.

The chain is encoded by TRBV6-6 joined to TRBJ2-1, and TRBD2 matches 11 of the central bases. Sequencing was done on a sample of peripheral blood. This sequence originates from a man between 60 and 70 years old who had recovered from COVID-19. The DNA sequence is as follows: TGTGCCAGCAGTCCCCGACTAGCGGGGAGCTCCTACAATGAGCAGTTCTTC. The resulting protein is CASSPRLAGSSYNEQFF.